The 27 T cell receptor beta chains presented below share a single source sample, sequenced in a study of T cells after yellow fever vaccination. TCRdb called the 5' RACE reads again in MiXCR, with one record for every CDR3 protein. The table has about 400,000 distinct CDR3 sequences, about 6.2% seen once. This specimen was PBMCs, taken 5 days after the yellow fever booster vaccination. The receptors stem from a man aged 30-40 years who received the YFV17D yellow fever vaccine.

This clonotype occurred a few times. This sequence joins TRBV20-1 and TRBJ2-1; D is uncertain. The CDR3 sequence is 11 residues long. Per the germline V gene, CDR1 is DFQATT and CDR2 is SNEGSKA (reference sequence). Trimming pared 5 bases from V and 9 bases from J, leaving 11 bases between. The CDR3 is CSAFLGVEQFF. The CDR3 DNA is TGCAGTGCTTTCTTAGGTGTTGAGCAGTTCTTC.

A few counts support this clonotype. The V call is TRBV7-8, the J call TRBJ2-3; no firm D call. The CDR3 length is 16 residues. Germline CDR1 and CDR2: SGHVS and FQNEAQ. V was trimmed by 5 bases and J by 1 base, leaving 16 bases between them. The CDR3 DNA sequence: TGTGCCAGCAGCCCAGACGTGGCTGCTGGCACAGATACGCAGTATTTT. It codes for CASSPDVAAGTDTQYF.

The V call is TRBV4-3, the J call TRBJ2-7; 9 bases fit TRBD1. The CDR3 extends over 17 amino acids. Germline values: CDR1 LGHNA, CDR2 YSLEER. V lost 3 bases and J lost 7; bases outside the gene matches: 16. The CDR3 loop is CASSQSTPGQGPIEQYF. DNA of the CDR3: TGCGCCAGCAGCCAGTCAACTCCGGGACAGGGTCCAATAGAGCAGTACTTC.

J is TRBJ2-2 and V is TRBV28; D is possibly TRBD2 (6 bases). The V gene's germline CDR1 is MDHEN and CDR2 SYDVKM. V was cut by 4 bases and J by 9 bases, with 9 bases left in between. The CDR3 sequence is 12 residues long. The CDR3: CASSSGTRELFF. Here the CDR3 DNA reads TGTGCCAGCAGTTCCGGGACTCGGGAGCTGTTTTTT.

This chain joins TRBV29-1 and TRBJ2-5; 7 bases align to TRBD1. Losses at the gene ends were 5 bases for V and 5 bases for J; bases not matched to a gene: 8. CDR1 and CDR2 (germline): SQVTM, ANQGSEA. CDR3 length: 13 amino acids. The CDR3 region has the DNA TGCAGCGTTTCGACAGGGCTTACGGAGACCCAGTACTTC. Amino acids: CSVSTGLTETQYF.

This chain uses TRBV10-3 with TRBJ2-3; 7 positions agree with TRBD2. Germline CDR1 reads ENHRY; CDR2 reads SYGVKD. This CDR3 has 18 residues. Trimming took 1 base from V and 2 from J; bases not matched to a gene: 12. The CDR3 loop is CAISEWGEASGITDTQYF. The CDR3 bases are TGTGCCATCAGTGAGTGGGGAGAAGCTAGCGGAATCACAGATACGCAGTATTTT.

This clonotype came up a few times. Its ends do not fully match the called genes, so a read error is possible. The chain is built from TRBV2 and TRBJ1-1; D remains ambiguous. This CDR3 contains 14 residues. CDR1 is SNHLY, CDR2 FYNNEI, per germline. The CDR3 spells CASGVILSNAEAFF. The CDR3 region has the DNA TGTGCCAGCGGGGTTATACTTTCGAACGCTGAAGCTTTCTTT.

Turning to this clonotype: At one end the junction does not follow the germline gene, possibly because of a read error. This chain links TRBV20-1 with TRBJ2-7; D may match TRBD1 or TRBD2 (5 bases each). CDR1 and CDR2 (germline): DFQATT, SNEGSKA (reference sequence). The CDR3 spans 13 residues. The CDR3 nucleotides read TGCAGTGCTAGCCACCCGGGGCGGTACGATCAGTACTTC. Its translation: CSASHPGRYDQYF.

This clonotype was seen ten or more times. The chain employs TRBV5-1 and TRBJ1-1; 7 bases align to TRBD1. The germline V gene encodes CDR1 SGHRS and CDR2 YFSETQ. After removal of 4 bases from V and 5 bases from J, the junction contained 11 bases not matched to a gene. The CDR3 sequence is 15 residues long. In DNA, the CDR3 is TGCGCCAGCAGCCGAGACAGGGCATCTGGGACTGAAGCTTTCTTT. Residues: CASSRDRASGTEAFF.

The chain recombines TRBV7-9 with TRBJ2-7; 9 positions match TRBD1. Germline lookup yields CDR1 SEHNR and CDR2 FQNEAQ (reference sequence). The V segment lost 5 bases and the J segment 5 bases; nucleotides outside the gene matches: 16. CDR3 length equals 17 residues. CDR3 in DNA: TGTGCCAGCAGCGTCCTTTATCCGGGACAGGGTATCGACGAGCAGTACTTC. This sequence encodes CASSVLYPGQGIDEQYF.

The chain's CDR3 is CASSEISKVETQYF. DNA for the CDR3: TGTGCCAGCAGTGAAATCTCTAAAGTGGAGACCCAGTACTTC. V usage is TRBV25-1 and J usage is TRBJ2-5; D is ambiguous. This CDR3 has 14 residues. Trimming shortened V by 2 bases and J by 5 bases, and 12 bases separated the two germline ends. The germline V gene has CDR1 MGHDK and CDR2 SYGVNS.

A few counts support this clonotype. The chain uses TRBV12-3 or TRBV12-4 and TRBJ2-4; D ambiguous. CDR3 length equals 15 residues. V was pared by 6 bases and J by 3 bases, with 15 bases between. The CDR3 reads CASSPAYIVKNIQYF. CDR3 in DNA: TGTGCCAGCAGCCCCGCGTATATAGTCAAAAACATTCAGTACTTC.

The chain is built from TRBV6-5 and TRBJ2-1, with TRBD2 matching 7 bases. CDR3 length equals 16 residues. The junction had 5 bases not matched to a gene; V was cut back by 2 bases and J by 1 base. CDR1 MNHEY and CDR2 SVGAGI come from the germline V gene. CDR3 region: CASSYATSVSYNEQFF. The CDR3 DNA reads TGTGCCAGCAGTTACGCAACTAGCGTTTCCTACAATGAGCAGTTCTTC.

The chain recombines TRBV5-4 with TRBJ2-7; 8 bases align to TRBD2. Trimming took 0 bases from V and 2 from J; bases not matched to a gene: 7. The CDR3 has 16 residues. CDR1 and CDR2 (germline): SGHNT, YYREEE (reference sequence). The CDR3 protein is CASSLAFGGRTYEQYF. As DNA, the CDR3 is TGTGCCAGCAGCTTGGCCTTTGGCGGGAGGACCTACGAGCAGTACTTC.

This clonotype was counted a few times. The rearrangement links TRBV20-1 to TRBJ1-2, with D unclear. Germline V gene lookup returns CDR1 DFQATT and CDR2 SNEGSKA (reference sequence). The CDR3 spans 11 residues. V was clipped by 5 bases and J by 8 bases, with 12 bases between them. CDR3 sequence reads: CSAAAGRGYTF. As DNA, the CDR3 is TGCAGTGCTGCCGCGGGGAGGGGCTACACCTTC.

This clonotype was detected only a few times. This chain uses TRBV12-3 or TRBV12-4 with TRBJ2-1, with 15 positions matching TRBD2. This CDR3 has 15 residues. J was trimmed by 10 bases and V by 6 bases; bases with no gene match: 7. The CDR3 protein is CASRWGLAGGQEQFF. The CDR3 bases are TGTGCCAGCAGGTGGGGACTAGCGGGAGGACAAGAGCAGTTCTTC.

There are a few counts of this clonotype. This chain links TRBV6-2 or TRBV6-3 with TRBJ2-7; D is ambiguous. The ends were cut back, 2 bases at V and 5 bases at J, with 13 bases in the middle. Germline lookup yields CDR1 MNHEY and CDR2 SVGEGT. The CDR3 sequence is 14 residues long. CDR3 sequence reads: CASSYPPSWDEQYF. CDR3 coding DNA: TGTGCCAGCAGTTACCCCCCTTCCTGGGACGAGCAGTACTTC.

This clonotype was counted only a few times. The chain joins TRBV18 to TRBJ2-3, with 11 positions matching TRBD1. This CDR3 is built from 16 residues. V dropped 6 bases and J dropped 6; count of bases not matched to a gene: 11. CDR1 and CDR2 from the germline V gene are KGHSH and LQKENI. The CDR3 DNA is TGTGCCAGCTCCACGCTTGGGACAGGGGGAACCGATACGCAGTATTTT. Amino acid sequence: CASSTLGTGGTDTQYF.

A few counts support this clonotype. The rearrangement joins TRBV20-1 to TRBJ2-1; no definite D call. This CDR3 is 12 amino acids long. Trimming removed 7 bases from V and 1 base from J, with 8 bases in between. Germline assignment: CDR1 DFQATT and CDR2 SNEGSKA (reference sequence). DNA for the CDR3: TGCAGTGTCGGGTTTTCCTACAATGAGCAGTTCTTC. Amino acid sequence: CSVGFSYNEQFF.

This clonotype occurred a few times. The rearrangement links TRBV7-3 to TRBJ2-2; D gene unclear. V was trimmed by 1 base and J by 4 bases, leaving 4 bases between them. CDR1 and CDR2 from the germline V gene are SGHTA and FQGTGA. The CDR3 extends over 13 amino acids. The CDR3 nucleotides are TGTGCCAGCAGCTTAAAATTCACCGGGGAGCTGTTTTTT. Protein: CASSLKFTGELFF. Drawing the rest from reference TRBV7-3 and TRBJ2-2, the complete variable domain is GAGVSQTPSNKVTEKGKYVELRCDPISGHTALYWYRQSLGQGPEFLIYFQGTGAADDSGLPNDRFFAVRPEGSVSTLKIQRTERGDSAVYLCASSLKFTGELFFGEGSRLTVL.

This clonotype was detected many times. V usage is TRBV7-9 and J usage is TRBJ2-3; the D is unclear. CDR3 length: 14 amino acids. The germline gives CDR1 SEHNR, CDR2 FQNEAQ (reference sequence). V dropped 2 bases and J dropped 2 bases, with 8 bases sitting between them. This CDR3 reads CASSLSWNTDTQYF. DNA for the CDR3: TGTGCCAGCAGCTTAAGCTGGAACACAGATACGCAGTATTTT. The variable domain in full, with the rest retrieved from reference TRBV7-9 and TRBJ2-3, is DTGVSQNPRHKITKRGQNVTFRCDPISEHNRLYWYRQTLGQGPEFLTYFQNEAQLEKSRLLSDRFSAERPKGSFSTLEIQRTEQGDSAMYLCASSLSWNTDTQYFGPGTRLTVL.

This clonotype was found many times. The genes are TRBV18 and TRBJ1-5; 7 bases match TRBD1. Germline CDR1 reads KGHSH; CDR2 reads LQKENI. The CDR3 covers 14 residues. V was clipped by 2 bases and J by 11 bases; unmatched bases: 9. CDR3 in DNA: TGTGCCAGCTCACCAACAGGGGCCGGGTATGCCCAGCATTTT. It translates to CASSPTGAGYAQHF.

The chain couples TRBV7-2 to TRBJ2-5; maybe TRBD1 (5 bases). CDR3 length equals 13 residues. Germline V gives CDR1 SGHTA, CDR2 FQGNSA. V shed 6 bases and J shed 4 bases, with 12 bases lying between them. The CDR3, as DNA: TGTGCCAGCAGTCCAGGGTTCGGAGAGACCCAGTACTTC. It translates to CASSPGFGETQYF.

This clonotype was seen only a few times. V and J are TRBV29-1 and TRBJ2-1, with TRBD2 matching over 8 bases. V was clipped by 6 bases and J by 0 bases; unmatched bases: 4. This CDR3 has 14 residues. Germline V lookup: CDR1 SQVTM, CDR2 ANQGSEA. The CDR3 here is CSVLAEPSYNEQFF. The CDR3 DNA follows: TGCAGCGTACTAGCGGAACCCTCCTACAATGAGCAGTTCTTC.

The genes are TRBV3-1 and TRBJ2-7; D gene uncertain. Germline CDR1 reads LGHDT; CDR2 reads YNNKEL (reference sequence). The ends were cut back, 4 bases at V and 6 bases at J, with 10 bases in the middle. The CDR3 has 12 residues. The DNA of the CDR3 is TGTGCCAGCAGCCCGGGTGGGCTCGAGCAGTACTTC. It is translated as CASSPGGLEQYF.

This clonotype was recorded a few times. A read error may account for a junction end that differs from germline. DNA of the CDR3: TGCGCCAGCAGTGAGGGGAGGGCCACTGAAGCTCTCTTT. Translation gives CASSEGRATEALF. The J gene is TRBJ1-1, the V gene TRBV10-2; no reliable D call. The germline CDR1 and CDR2 sequences are WSHSY and SAAADI. There are 13 residues in the CDR3.

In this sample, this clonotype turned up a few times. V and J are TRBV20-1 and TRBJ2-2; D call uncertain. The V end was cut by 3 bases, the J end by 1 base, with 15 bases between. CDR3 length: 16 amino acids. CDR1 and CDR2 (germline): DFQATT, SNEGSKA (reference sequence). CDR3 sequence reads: CSARGPKVLNTGELFF. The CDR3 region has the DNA TGCAGTGCTAGGGGTCCTAAAGTTCTGAACACCGGGGAGCTGTTTTTT.